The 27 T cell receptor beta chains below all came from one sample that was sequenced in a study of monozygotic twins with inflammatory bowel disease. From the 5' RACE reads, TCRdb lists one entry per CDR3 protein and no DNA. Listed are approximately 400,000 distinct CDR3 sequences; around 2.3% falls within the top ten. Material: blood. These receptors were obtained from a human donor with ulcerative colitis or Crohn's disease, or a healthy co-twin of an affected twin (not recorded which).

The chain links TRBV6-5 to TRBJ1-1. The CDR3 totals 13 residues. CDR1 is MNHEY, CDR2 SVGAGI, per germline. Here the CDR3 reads CASRMGLNTEAFF.

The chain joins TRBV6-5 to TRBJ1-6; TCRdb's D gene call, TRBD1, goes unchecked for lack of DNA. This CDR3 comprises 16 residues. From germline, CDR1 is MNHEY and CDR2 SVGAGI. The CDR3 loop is CASSYSPTPRGTPLHF.

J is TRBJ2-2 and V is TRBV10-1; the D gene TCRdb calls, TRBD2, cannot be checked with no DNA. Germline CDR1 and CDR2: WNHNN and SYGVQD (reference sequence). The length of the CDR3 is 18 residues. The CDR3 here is CARRPGTSGPRGTGELFF.

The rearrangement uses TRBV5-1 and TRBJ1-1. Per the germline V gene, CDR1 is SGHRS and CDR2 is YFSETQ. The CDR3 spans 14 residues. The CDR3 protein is CASSSKPEYTEAFF.

The CDR3: CATILTGGEQYF. The chain uses TRBV24-1 and TRBJ2-7; TCRdb reports TRBD1, a call that lacks DNA to check it against. The germline gives CDR1 KGHDR, CDR2 SFDVKD. This CDR3 has 12 amino acids.

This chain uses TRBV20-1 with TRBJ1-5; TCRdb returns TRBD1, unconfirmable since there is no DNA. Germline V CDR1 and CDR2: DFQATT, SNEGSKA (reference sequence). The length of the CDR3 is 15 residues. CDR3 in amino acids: CSAREPLGSNQPQHF.

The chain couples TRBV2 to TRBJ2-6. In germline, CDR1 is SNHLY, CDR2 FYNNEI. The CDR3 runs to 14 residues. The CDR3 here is CASTSGPGANVLTF.

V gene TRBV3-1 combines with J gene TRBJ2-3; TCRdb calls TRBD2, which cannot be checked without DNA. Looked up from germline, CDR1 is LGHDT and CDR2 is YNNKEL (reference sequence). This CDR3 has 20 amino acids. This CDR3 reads CASSQEASGGSGGTWDTQYF.

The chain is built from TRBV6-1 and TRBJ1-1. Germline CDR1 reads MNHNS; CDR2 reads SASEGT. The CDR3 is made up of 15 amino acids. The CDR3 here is CASSEALGQSLATFF.

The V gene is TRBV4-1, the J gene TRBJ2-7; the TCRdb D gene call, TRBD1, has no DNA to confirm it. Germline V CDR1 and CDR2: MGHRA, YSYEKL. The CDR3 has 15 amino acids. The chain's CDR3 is CASSHNWGEIYEQYF.

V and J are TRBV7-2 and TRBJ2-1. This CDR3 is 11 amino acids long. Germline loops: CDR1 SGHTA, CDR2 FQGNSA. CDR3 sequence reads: CASSLYDEQFF. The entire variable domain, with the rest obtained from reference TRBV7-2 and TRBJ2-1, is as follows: GAGVSQSPSNKVTEKGKDVELRCDPISGHTALYWYRQSLGQGLEFLIYFQGNSAPDKSGLPSDRFSAERTGGSVSTLTIQRTQQEDSAVYLCASSLYDEQFFGPGTRLTVL.

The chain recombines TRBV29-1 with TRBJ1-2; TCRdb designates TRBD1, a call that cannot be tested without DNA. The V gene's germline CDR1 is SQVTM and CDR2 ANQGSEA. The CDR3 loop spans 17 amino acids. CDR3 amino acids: CSVPGVGQGLRDYGYTF.

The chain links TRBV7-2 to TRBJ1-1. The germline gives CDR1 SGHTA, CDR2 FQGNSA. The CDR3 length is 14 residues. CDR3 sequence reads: CASSLQWGDTEAFF.

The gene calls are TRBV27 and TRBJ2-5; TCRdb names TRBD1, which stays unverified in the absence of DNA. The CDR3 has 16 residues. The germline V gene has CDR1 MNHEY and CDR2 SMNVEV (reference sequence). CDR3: CASSPRTGAVSETQYF.

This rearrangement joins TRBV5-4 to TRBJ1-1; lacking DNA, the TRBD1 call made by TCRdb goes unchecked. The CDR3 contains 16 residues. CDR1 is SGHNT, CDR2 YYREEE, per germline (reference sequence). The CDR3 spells CASSVGQGATGTEAFF.

This chain's CDR3 is CSARDKSTDTQYF. The chain joins TRBV20-1 to TRBJ2-3. From germline, CDR1 is DFQATT and CDR2 SNEGSKA (reference sequence). CDR3 length: 13 amino acids.

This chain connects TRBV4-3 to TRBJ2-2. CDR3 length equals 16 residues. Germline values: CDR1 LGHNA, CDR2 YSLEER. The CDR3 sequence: CASSQGPPYNTGELFF.

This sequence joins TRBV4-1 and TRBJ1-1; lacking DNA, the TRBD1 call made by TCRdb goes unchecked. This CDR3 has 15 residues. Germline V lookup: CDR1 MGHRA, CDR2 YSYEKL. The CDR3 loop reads CASSQFGQGATEAFF.

This chain's CDR3 is CASSLAQGAGNQPQHF. The chain is built from TRBV7-2 and TRBJ1-5; checking the TCRdb D call of TRBD1 is not possible without DNA. Germline assignment: CDR1 SGHTA and CDR2 FQGNSA. This CDR3 spans 16 amino acids.

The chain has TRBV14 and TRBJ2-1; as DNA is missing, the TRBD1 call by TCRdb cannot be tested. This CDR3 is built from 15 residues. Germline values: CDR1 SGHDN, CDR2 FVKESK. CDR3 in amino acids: CASSSWDDQYNEQFF.

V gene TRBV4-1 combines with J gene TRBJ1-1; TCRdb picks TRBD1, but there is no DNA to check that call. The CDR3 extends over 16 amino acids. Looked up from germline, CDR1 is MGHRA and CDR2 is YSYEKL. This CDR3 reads CASSQEPGRMNTEAFF.

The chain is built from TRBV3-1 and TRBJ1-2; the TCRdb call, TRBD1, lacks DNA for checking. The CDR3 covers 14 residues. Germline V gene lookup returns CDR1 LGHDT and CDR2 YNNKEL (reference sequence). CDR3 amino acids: CASKDGTGPYGYTF.

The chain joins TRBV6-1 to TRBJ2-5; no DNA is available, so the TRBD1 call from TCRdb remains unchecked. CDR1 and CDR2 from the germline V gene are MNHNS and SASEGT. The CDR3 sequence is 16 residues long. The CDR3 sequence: CASSLVRAGKQETQYF.

The CDR3 spells CASSFPPTSSYEQYF. The rearrangement uses TRBV7-9 and TRBJ2-7; there is no DNA to check the TCRdb D call of TRBD1. The CDR3 covers 15 residues. Germline loops: CDR1 SEHNR, CDR2 FQNEAQ (reference sequence).

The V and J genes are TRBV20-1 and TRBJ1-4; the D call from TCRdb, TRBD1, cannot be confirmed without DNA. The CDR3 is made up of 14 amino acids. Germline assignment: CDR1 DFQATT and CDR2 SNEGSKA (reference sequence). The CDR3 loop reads CSAGRTGGNEKLFF.

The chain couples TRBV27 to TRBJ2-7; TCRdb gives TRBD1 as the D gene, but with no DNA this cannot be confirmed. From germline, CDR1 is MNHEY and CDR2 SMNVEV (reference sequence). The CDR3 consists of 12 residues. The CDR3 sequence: CASGDSSYEQYF.

CDR3 amino acids: CASSLNPGTQYF. V is TRBV7-8 and J is TRBJ2-3; TCRdb gives TRBD1 as the D gene, but with no DNA this cannot be confirmed. There are 12 residues in the CDR3. Germline-derived CDR1 and CDR2 are SGHVS and FQNEAQ.